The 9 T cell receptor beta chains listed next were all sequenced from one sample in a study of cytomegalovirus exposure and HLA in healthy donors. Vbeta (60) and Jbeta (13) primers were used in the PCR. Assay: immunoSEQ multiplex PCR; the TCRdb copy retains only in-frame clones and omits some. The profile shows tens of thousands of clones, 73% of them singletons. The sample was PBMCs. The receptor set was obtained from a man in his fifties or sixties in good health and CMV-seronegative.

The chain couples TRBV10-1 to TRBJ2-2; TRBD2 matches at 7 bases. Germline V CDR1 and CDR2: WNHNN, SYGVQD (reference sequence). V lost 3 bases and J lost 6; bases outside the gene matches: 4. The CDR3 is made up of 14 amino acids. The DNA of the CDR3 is TGCGCCAGCAGTGATCGGGGGGTGCCCGGGGAGCTGTTTTTT. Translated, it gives CASSDRGVPGELFF.

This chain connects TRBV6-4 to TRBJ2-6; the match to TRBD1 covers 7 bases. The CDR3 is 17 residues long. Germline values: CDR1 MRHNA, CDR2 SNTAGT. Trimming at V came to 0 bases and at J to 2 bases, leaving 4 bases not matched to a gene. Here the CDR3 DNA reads TGTGCCAGCAGTGACTCGGATACAGGGGCTGGGGCCAACGTCCTGACTTTC. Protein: CASSDSDTGAGANVLTF.

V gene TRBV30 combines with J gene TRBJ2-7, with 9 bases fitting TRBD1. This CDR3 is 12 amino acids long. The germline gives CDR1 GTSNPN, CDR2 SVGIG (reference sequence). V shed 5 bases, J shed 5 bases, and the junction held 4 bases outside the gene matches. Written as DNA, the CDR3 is TGTGCCTGGGGACAGGGGTGGAACGAGCAGTACTTC. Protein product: CAWGQGWNEQYF.

CDR3: CASSATGYNEQFF. CDR3 in DNA: TGCGCCAGCAGTGCCACAGGGTACAATGAGCAGTTCTTC. J is TRBJ2-1 and V is TRBV10-2, with D possibly being TRBD1 (6 bases). The CDR3 contains 13 residues. Trimming stripped 4 bases from V and 4 bases from J, with 8 bases between. Germline V gives CDR1 WSHSY, CDR2 SAAADI.

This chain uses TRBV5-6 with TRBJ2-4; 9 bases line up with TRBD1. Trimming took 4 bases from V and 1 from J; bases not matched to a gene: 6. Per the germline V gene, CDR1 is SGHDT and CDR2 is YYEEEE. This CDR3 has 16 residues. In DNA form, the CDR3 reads TGTGCCAGCAGCCTCACAGGGGGCTCGGCCAAAAACATTCAGTACTTC. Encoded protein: CASSLTGGSAKNIQYF.

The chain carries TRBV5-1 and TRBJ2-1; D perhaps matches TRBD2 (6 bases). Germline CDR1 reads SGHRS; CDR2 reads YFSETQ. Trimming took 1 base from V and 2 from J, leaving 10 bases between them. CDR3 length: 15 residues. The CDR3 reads CASSLIGEAYNEQFF. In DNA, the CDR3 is TGCGCCAGCAGCTTGATAGGGGAGGCCTACAATGAGCAGTTCTTC. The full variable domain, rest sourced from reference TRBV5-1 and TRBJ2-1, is KAGVTQTPRYLIKTRGQQVTLSCSPISGHRSVSWYQQTPGQGLQFLFEYFSETQRNKGNFPGRFSGRQFSNSRSEMNVSTLELGDSALYLCASSLIGEAYNEQFFGPGTRLTVL.

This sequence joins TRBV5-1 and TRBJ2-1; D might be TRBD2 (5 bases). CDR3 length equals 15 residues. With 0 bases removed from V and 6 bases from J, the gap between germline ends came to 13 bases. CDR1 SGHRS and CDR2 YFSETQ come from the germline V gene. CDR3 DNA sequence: TGCGCCAGCAGCTTGGCCGGGGAAGGGTTCAATGAGCAGTTCTTC. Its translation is CASSLAGEGFNEQFF.

In nucleotides, the CDR3 is TGTGCCTGGAGTCGCGCTCGGACTAGCAGATCATATAGCTCCTACGAGCAGTACTTC. This codes for CAWSRARTSRSYSSYEQYF. V gene TRBV30 combines with J gene TRBJ2-7; 8 bases are a match to TRBD2. This CDR3 is built from 19 residues. V lost 2 bases to trimming and J lost 0 bases; unmatched junction nucleotides: 18. The germline V gene has CDR1 GTSNPN and CDR2 SVGIG (reference sequence).

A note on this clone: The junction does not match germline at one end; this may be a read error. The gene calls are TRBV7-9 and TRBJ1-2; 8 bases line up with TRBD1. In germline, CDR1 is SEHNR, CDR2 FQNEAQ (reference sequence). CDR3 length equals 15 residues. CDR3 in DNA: TGTTCCAGCAGCTTGGACAGGGTGGAAAACTATGGCTACACCTTC. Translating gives CSSSLDRVENYGYTF.